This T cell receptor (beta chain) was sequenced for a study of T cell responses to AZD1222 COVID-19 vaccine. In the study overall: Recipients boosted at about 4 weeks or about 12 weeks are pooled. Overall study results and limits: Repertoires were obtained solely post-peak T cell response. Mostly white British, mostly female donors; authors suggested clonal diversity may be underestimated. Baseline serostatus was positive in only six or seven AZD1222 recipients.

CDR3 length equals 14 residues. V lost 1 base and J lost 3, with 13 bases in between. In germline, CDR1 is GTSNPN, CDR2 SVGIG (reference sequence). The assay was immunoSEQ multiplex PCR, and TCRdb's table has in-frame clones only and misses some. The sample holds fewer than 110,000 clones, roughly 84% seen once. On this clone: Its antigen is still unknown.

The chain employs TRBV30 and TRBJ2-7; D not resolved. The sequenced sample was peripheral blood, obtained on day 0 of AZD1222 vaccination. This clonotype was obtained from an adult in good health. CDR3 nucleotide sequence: TGTGCCTGGAGTGGGGTGCCCAGGATCTACGAGCAGTACTTC. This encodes CAWSGVPRIYEQYF.